The source of this TCR beta chain is a study of graft-versus-host responses after intestinal transplantation. Whole-study results and caveats: Allografts from individuals with graft-donor T cell macrochimerism displayed high graft-versus-host to host-versus-graft clonal ratios.

In the case of this clone: What it binds is unknown.

Sequencing was performed with immunoSEQ multiplex PCR; in TCRdb, only in-frame clones are kept and a portion is missing. Of about 90,000 clones listed, about 94% are singletons. The length of the CDR3 is 14 residues. The V and J ends lost 5 bases and 2 bases respectively, with 13 bases between them. Looked up from germline, CDR1 is SGHVS and CDR2 is FNYEAQ. Material: unstimulated CD4+ T cells sorted from spleen or lymph node cells, obtained before transplant. The TCR originated in a human donor who was the organ donor for an intestinal transplant. The chain uses TRBV7-6 and TRBJ2-7; the D gene could be TRBD1 or TRBD2 (6 bases each). CDR3 sequence reads: CASSRDGGTYEQYF. CDR3 DNA sequence: TGTGCCAGCAGCCGGGACGGGGGCACCTACGAGCAGTACTTC.